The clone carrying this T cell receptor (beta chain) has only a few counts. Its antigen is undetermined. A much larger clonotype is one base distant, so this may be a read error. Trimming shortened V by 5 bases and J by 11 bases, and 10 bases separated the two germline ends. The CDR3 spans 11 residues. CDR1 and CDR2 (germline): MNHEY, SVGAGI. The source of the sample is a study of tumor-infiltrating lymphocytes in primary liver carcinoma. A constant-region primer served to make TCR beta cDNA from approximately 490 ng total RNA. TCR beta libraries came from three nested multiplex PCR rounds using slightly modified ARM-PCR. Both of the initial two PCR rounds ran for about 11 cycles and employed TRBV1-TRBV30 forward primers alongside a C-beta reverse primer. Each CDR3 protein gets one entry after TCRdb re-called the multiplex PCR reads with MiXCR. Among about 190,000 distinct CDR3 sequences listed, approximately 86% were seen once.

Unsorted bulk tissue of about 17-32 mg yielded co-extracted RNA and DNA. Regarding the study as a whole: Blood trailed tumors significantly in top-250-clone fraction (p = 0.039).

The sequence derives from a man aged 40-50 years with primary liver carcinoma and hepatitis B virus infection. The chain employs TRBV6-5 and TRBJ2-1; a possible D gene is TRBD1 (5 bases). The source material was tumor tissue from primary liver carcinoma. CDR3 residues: CASSDRPKQFF. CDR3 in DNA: TGTGCCAGCAGTGACAGACCCAAGCAGTTCTTC.